This TCR beta chain came from a study of shared clonotypes between healthy human individuals. Study-wide results and limits: Despite large depth, rarefaction showed incomplete sorted-subset sequencing.

The CDR3 sequence is 14 residues long. Germline CDR1 and CDR2: ENHRY and SYGVKD. V was cut by 0 bases and J by 4 bases, with 7 bases left in between. At a deep level, the assay was run. Here immunoSEQ multiplex PCR was the method, and the copy in TCRdb shows in-frame clones only, minus some. The sample yields 2 million to 2.5 million clones, more than 90% seen once. Naive CD45RA+ and memory CD45RA-negative subsets were split from CD4+ cells. About this clone itself: Its antigen remains unknown. The identical CDR3 is also encoded by other nucleotide sequences in the sample.

The chain is built from TRBV10-3 and TRBJ1-5; D unresolved. The material sequenced was naive CD4+ T cells sorted from blood. Subset: CD45RA+ positively selected. The TCR was taken from a man between 18 and 35 years old in good health. The DNA for the CDR3 is TGTGCCATCAGTGAGTCTTCAGGAAATCAGCCCCAGCATTTT. Its protein is CAISESSGNQPQHF.